A selection of T cell receptor beta chains follows, all from one sample in a study of T-cell memory formation after mild COVID-19. TCRdb analysed the 5' RACE reads with MiXCR anew, one entry per CDR3 protein. The repertoire holds about 290,000 distinct CDR3 sequences, with around 15% as singletons. The sequencing sample was made of PBMCs or a T cell subset sorted from them (not recorded which). Receptor source: a young man who had mild COVID-19 (a few samples of this study predate the infection). Cell type and time point are not known. Each CDR3 is given with its conserved first and last residue. D genes are given only for firm matches. Clone size is stated in some rows and not others, as once, few, many or a class when expanded.

J gene: TRBJ2-1
D gene: TRBD2
clone size: few
V gene: TRBV7-8
CDR3 protein: CASSLEGTGGWGNEQFF
CDR3 DNA: TGTGCCAGCAGCTTAGAAGGTACGGGAGGTTGGGGGAATGAGCAGTTCTTC

J gene: TRBJ1-3
D gene: NA
clone size: few
V gene: TRBV29-1
CDR3 protein: CSVAKQLENTIYF
CDR3 DNA: TGCAGCGTTGCAAAGCAGTTGGAAAACACCATATATTTT

J gene: TRBJ1-2
D gene: TRBD1
clone size: NA
V gene: TRBV7-9
CDR3 protein: CASNRQGDYGYTF
CDR3 DNA: TGTGCCAGCAACCGACAGGGGGACTATGGCTACACCTTC

J gene: TRBJ1-5
D gene: NA
clone size: NA
V gene: TRBV6-5
CDR3 protein: CASSYSGHSNQPQHF
CDR3 DNA: TGTGCCAGCAGTTACTCGGGCCATAGCAATCAGCCCCAGCATTTT

J gene: TRBJ2-5
D gene: TRBD2
clone size: few
V gene: TRBV4-2
CDR3 protein: CASSPFWGGPQETQYF
CDR3 DNA: TGTGCCAGCAGCCCCTTTTGGGGGGGTCCGCAAGAGACCCAGTACTTC

J gene: TRBJ2-7
D gene: NA
clone size: few
V gene: TRBV12-3/TRBV12-4
CDR3 protein: CASSSASYEQYF
CDR3 DNA: TGTGCCAGCAGTTCAGCCTCCTACGAGCAGTACTTC

J gene: TRBJ2-6
D gene: NA
clone size: NA
V gene: TRBV12-3/TRBV12-4
CDR3 protein: CASSFRDSLLSGANVLTF
CDR3 DNA: TGTGCCAGCAGTTTTAGAGACTCCCTCCTAAGTGGGGCCAACGTCCTGACTTTC

J gene: TRBJ2-1
D gene: NA
clone size: few
V gene: TRBV3-1
CDR3 protein: CASSQARDTYNEQFF
CDR3 DNA: TGTGCCAGCAGCCAAGCCCGGGACACCTACAATGAGCAGTTCTTC

J gene: TRBJ2-3
D gene: TRBD2
clone size: many
V gene: TRBV20-1
CDR3 protein: CSATPRGSGEPDTQYF
CDR3 DNA: TGCAGTGCTACCCCCCGGGGTAGCGGGGAACCAGATACGCAGTATTTT

J gene: TRBJ2-3
D gene: NA
clone size: NA
V gene: TRBV7-3
CDR3 protein: CASSSRRGTQYF
CDR3 DNA: TGTGCCAGCAGCTCCCGGAGGGGTACGCAGTATTTT

J gene: TRBJ1-1
D gene: NA
clone size: NA
V gene: TRBV7-9
CDR3 protein: CASRVGGAVAFF
CDR3 DNA: TGTGCCAGCAGAGTTGGGGGGGCGGTAGCTTTCTTT

J gene: TRBJ1-5
D gene: NA
clone size: NA
V gene: TRBV10-3
CDR3 protein: CAISRDTNQPQHF
CDR3 DNA: TGTGCCATCAGCCGGGACACAAATCAGCCCCAGCATTTT

J gene: TRBJ2-1
D gene: NA
clone size: NA
V gene: TRBV5-1
CDR3 protein: CASSLQGSYEQFF
CDR3 DNA: TGCGCCAGCAGCTTGCAGGGAAGCTATGAGCAGTTCTTC

J gene: TRBJ1-1
D gene: TRBD1
clone size: few
V gene: TRBV5-1
CDR3 protein: CASSFGGRGPVGTEAFF
CDR3 DNA: TGCGCCAGCAGCTTTGGGGGCAGGGGGCCAGTAGGCACTGAAGCTTTCTTT

J gene: TRBJ2-7
D gene: TRBD1
clone size: few
V gene: TRBV10-3
CDR3 protein: CAISRGTETYEQYF
CDR3 DNA: TGTGCCATCAGTAGGGGGACAGAGACCTACGAGCAGTACTTC

J gene: TRBJ1-1
D gene: TRBD1
clone size: NA
V gene: TRBV6-5
CDR3 protein: CASSLSQGMNTEAFF
CDR3 DNA: TGTGCCAGCAGCCTTTCACAGGGGATGAACACTGAAGCTTTCTTT